This record looks at one T cell receptor beta chain sequence and its context. The junction shows a germline mismatch at one end, possibly a read error. Looked up from germline, CDR1 is SEHNR and CDR2 is FQNEAQ (reference sequence). CDR3 length: 13 residues. The source of the sample is a study of T cell changes during pregnancy in multiple sclerosis. The data were produced by immunoSEQ multiplex PCR, yet TCRdb's version contains in-frame clones alone and is incomplete. The sample carries about 120,000 clones, about 93% recorded once. The V call is TRBV7-9, the J call TRBJ2-7; a weak D match, TRBD1 (5 bases). Specimen: peripheral blood, collected before pregnancy. The TCR originated in a female donor with multiple sclerosis, enrolled in a pregnancy study. CDR3 loop: CASSIWGSHEQYF. As DNA, the CDR3 is TGTGCCAGCAGCATCTGGGGCTCCCACGAGCAGTACTTC.